This TCR beta chain came from a study of vaccination and CD4 T cells after COVID-19. Turning to the study itself: Two-dose vaccination with either BNT162b2 or mRNA-1273 was given to participants. Each of the control cultures got a CEFX pool, an HIV-1 Nef pool, or no peptide.

On this clonotype itself: Its target is unknown.

Treatment meaning: roughly 11-day PBMC culture with coronavirus spike peptide pools or control peptides (ViraFEST assay). V was cut by 4 bases and J by 8 bases, with 11 bases left in between. Germline CDR1 and CDR2: SGHNT and YYREEE (reference sequence). The CDR3 loop spans 12 amino acids. The Oncomine TCR Beta short-read assay was applied to DNA of cultured CD4+ T cells. Cultures of CD4+ T cells served as the source for extracting genomic DNA. TCRdb processed the PCR reads anew with MiXCR; each CDR3 protein has one entry. The data hold roughly 20,000 distinct CDR3 sequences, with about 40% observed a single time.

The chain combines TRBV5-4 with TRBJ2-3; D is undetermined. The material sequenced was CD4+ T cells from blood, cultured in vitro, taken after SARS-CoV-2 vaccination. The sequence derives from a human donor who had recovered from COVID-19. CDR3 sequence: CASSLPPGTQYF. In DNA, the CDR3 is TGTGCCAGCAGCCTCCCTCCGGGTACGCAGTATTTT.